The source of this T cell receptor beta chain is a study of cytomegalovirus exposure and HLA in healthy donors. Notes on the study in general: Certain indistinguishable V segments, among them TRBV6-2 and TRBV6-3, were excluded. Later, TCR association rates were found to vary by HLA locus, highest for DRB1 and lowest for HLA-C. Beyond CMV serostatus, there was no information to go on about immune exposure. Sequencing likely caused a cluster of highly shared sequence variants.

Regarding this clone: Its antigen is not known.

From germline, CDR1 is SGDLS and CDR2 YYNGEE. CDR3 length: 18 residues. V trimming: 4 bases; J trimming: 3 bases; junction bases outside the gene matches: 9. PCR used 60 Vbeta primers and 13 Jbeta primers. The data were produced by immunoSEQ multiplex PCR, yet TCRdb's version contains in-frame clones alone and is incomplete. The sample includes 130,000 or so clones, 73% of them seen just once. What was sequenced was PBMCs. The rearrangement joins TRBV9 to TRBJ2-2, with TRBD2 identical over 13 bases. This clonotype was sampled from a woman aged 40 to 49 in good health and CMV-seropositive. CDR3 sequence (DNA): TGTGCCAGCAGCACCCCGGGACTAGCGGGAACCGACACCGGGGAGCTGTTTTTT. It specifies CASSTPGLAGTDTGELFF.